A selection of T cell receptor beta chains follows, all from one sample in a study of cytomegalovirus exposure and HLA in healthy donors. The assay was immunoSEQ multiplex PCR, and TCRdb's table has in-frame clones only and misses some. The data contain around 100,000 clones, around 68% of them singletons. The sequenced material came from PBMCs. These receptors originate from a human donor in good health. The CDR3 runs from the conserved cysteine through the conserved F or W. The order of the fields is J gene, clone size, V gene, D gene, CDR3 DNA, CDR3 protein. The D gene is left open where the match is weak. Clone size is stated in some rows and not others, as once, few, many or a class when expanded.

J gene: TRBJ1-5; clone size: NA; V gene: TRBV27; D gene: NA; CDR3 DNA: TGTGCCAGCAGTGCCAGGGGTGGCAATCAGCCCCAGCATTTT; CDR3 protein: CASSARGGNQPQHF
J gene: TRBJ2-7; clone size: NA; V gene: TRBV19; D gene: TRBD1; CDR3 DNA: TGTGCCAGTAGTACCCTAGGACAGGGGCGTACCTACGAGCAGTACTTC; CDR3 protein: CASSTLGQGRTYEQYF
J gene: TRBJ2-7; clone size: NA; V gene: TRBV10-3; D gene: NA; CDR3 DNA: TGTGCCAACGGGGGTCGGGAAAGCTACGAGCAGTACTTC; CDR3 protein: CANGGRESYEQYF
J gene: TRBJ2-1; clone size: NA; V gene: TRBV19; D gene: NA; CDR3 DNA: TGTGCCAGTAGTTCCGCGGGATACAATGAGCAGTTCTTC; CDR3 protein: CASSSAGYNEQFF
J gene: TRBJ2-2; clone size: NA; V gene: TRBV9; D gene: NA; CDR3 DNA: TGTGCCAGCAGCGTAGCCCAGGGCCCCGGGGAGCTGTTTTTT; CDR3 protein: CASSVAQGPGELFF
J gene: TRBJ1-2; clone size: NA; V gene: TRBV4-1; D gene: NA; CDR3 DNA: TGCGCCAGCAGCCAAGAAGGAGGGAATTTGTGGTCTCGCACCTTC; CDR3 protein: CASSQEGGNLWSRTF
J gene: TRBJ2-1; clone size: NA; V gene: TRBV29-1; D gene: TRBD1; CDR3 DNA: TGCATCGTAACACAGGGGGGCTACAATGAGCAGTTCTTC; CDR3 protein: CIVTQGGYNEQFF
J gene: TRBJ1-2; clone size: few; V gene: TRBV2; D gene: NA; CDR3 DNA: TGTGCCAGCAGTGATGTGTCCAGGGGTGGCGGCTACACCTTC; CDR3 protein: CASSDVSRGGGYTF
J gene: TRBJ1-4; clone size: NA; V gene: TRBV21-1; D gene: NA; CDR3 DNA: TGTGCCAGCAGCTCACTTTCGAACGGACAGGGAAGGGAAAAACTGTTTTTT; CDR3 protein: CASSSLSNGQGREKLFF
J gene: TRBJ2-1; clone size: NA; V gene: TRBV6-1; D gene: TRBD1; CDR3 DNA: TGTGCCAGCGCCCATCACGGGACAGAATACAATGAGCAGTTCTTC; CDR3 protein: CASAHHGTEYNEQFF
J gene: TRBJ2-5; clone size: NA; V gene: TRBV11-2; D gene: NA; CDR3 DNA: TGTGCCAGCAGCTTAATGTCGGACTCGTCAGGATCAGAGACCCAGTACTTC; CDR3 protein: CASSLMSDSSGSETQYF
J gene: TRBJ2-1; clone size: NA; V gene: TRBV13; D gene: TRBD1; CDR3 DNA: TGTGCCAGCAGCCAACCGACAGGGGGGTACAATGAGCAGTTCTTC; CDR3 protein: CASSQPTGGYNEQFF
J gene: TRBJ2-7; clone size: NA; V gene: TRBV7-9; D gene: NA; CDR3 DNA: TGTGCCAGCAGCGGAGCCTTGGGACTTCTCCTATCCTACGAGCAGTACTTC; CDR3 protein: CASSGALGLLLSYEQYF
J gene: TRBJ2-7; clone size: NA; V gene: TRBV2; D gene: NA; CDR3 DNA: TGTGCCAGCCAGCCGCCAGGGGACGAGCAGTACTTC; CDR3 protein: CASQPPGDEQYF
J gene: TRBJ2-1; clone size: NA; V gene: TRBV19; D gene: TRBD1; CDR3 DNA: TGTGCCAGTAGCGACAGGGGTAATGAGCAGTTCTTC; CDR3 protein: CASSDRGNEQFF
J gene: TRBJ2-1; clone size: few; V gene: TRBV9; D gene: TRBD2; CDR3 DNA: TGTGCCAGCAGCGTGGGGGGGACCGGAGGAAATGAGCAGTTCTTC; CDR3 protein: CASSVGGTGGNEQFF
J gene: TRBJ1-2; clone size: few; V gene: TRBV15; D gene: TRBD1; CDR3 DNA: TGTGCCACCAGCAGAGACAGGGACAGTTGGGACTATGGCTACACCTTC; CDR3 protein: CATSRDRDSWDYGYTF
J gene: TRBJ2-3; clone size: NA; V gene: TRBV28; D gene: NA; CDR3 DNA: TGTGCCAGCAGTCCCCACGGGGGAGGCACAGATACGCAGTATTTT; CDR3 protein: CASSPHGGGTDTQYF
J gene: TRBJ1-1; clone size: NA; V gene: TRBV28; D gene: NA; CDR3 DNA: TGTGCCAGCAGTTTTCGGGGGGCGACCACTGAAGCTTTCTTT; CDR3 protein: CASSFRGATTEAFF
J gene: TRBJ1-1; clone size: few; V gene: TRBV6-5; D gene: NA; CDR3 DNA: TGTGCCAGCAGGGGAGTGGGGGGGCCCACTGAAGCTTTCTTT; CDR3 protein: CASRGVGGPTEAFF
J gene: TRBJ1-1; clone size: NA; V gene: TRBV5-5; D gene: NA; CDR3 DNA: TGTGCCAGCGGCTACGGGGGATTCAACACTGAAGCTTTCTTT; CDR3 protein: CASGYGGFNTEAFF
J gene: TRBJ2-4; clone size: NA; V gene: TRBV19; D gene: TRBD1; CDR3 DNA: TGTGCCAGTAGTAAAGGGGGCATGGCCAAAAACATTCAGTACTTC; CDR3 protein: CASSKGGMAKNIQYF
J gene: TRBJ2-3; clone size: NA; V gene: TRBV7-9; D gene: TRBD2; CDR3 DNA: TGTGCCAGCAGCTTGCTAGCGGGGGCTAGCACAGATACGCAGTATTTT; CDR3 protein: CASSLLAGASTDTQYF
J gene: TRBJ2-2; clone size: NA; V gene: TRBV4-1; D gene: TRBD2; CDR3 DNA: TGCGCCAGCAGCCGCGGACTAGCGCTGAACACCGGGGAGCTGTTTTTT; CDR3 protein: CASSRGLALNTGELFF
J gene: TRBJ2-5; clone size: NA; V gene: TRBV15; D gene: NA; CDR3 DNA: TGTGCCACCAGCAGAGATCGTAGAGCGGAGACCCAGTACTTC; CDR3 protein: CATSRDRRAETQYF
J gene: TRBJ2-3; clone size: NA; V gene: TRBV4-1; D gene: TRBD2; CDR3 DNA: TGCGCCAGCAGCCTTCACCCCCCACGCCGGGACGAGTACCCGGGAGGCGCAGATACGCAGTATTTT; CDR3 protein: CASSLHPPRRDEYPGGADTQYF
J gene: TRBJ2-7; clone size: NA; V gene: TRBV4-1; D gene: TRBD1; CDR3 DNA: TGCGCCAGCAGCCAAACAGGGGATGGCGAGCAGTACTTC; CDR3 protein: CASSQTGDGEQYF
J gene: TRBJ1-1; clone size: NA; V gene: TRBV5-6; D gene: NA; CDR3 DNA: TGTGCCAGCAGCTTGGCGAGCCCCTCTGAAGCTTTCTTT; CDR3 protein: CASSLASPSEAFF
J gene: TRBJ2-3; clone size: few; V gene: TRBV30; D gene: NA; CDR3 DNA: TGTGCCTGGAGTGCCTACGACTCCTTAACCACAGATACGCAGTATTTT; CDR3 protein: CAWSAYDSLTTDTQYF
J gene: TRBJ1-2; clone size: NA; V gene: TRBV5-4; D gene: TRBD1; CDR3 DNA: TGTGCCAGCAGCCCCGGGACAGGATACTATGGCTACACCTTC; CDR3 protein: CASSPGTGYYGYTF
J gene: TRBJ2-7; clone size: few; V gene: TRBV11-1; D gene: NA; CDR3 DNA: TGTGCCAGCAGCTTTGGCCAGGGGTCCTACGAGCAGTACTTC; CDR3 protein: CASSFGQGSYEQYF
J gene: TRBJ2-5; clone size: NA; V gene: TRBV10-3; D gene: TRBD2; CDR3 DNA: TGTGCCATCAGTGCTTCTAGCGGGAGCCCCCAAGAGACCCAGTACTTC; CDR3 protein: CAISASSGSPQETQYF
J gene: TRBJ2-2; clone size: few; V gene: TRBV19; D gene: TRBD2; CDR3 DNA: TGTGCCAGTAGTAGGGGAGGAGCGGGATCGAACACCGGGGAGCTGTTTTTT; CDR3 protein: CASSRGGAGSNTGELFF
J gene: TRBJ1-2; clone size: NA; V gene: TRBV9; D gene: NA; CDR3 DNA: TGTGCCAGCAGCGTAGGGGGCCCTGTCTCAGGAAACTATGGCTACACCTTC; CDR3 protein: CASSVGGPVSGNYGYTF
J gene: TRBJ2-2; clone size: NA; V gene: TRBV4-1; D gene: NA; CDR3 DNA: TGCGCCAGCAGCCCCCCCGGTGTCACCGGGGAGCTGTTTTTT; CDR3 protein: CASSPPGVTGELFF
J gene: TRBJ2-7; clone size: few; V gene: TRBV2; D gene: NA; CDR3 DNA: TGTGCCAGCAGTGAACTAGTAGCAGGGGCCTACTTCTACGAGCAGTACTTC; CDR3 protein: CASSELVAGAYFYEQYF
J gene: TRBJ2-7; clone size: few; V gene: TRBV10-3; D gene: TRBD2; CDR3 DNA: TGTGCCACCGGTCCGGGACTAGCGGGCGGGGGAACCTACGAGCAGTACTTC; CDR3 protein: CATGPGLAGGGTYEQYF
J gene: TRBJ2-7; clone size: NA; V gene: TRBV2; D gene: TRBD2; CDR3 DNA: TGTGCCAGCAGTGAGTTCCTAGCGGGAGAAGGTCGGAACGAGCAGTACTTC; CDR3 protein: CASSEFLAGEGRNEQYF
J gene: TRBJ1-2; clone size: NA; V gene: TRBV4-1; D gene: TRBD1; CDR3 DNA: TGCGCCAGCAGCCAAGAAGCGGGACAGGGTAACTATGGCTACACCTTC; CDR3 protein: CASSQEAGQGNYGYTF
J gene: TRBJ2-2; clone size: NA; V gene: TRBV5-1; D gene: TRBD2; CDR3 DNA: TGCGCCAGCAGCCCAAGGACTAGCAGCGGGGAGCTGTTTTTT; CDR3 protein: CASSPRTSSGELFF
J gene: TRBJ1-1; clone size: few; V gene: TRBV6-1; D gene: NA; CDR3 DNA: TGTGCCAGCAGTGAAGCGATCGGGGGGCGCGCAGCTTTCTTT; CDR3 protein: CASSEAIGGRAAFF
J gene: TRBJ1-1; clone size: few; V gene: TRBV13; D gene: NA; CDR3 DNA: TGTGCCAGCAGCTTACAGGGGTCGGACACTGAAGCTTTCTTT; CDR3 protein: CASSLQGSDTEAFF
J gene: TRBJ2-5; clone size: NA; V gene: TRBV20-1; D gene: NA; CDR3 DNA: TGCAGTGCTAGGTTTCGGGAGACCCAGTACTTC; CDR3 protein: CSARFRETQYF
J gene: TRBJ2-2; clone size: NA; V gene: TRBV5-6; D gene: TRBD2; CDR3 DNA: TGTGCCAGCAGCTACCCTCGGGGGGGCTGGACCGGGGAGCTGTTTTTT; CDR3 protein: CASSYPRGGWTGELFF
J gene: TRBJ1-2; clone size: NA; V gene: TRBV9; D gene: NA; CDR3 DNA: TGTGCCAGCAGCTCTCATCGCGGTCGCGGCTACACCTTC; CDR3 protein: CASSSHRGRGYTF
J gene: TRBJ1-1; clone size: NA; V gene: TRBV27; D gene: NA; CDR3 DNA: TGTGCCAGCAGTTTAGCATACATGAACACTGAAGCTTTCTTT; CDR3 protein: CASSLAYMNTEAFF
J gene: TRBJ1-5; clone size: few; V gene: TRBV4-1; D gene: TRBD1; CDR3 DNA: TGCGCCACCGGGACAGAACATAGCAATCAGCCCCAGCATTTT; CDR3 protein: CATGTEHSNQPQHF
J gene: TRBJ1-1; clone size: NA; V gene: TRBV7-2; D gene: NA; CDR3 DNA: TGTGCCAGCAGCTTAACAGGGAACACTGAAGCTTTCTTT; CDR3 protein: CASSLTGNTEAFF
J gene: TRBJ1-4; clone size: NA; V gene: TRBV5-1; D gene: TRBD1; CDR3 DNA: TGCGCCAGCAGCGTTTCAGGGGGTTTAGGGGAAAAACTGTTTTTT; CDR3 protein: CASSVSGGLGEKLFF
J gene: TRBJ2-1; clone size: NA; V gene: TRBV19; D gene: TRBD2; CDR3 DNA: TGTGCCAGCCGGACCTTAGCGGGAGCCCGGAATGAGCAGTTCTTC; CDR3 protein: CASRTLAGARNEQFF